The 28 T cell receptor beta chains below come from one sample, sequenced in a study of blood T cell repertoires in COVID-19. The repertoire was sequenced with immunoSEQ multiplex PCR; TCRdb's copy has only in-frame clones and lacks some. Of a few hundred thousand clones listed, roughly 86% are singletons. Sequenced material: peripheral blood. The receptors originated from a woman under 40 with COVID-19, enrolled during active disease.

This chain connects TRBV2 to TRBJ2-2; maybe TRBD2 (6 bases). CDR3 size: 14 residues. Germline V gives CDR1 SNHLY, CDR2 FYNNEI. V was cut by 2 bases and J by 4 bases, with 8 bases left in between. CDR3 bases: TGTGCCAGCAGTGAACGGGACTCCACCGGGGAGCTGTTTTTT. Amino acid sequence: CASSERDSTGELFF.

This chain uses TRBV18 with TRBJ1-2; 9 bases are a match to TRBD1. V dropped 3 bases and J dropped 7; count of bases not matched to a gene: 3. The CDR3 covers 13 residues. Looked up from germline, CDR1 is KGHSH and CDR2 is LQKENI. CDR3 in DNA: TGTGCCAGCTCACCGGGGACAGGGTCTGGCTACACCTTC. This gives the protein CASSPGTGSGYTF.

This sequence joins TRBV29-1 and TRBJ2-2, with a possible D match to TRBD2 (5 bases). This CDR3 is 14 amino acids long. The V gene's germline CDR1 is SQVTM and CDR2 ANQGSEA. With 7 bases removed from V and 3 bases from J, the gap between germline ends came to 15 bases. The chain's CDR3 is CSGTLTGDTGELFF. The CDR3 region has the DNA TGCAGCGGTACACTTACCGGGGACACCGGGGAGCTGTTTTTT.

The chain joins TRBV4-1 to TRBJ1-5; D call uncertain. Trimming left V 1 base short and J 4 bases short, with 11 bases between. The CDR3 runs to 15 residues. Germline-derived CDR1 and CDR2 are MGHRA and YSYEKL. This CDR3 is CASSQVSPGNQPQHF. DNA of the CDR3: TGCGCCAGCAGCCAAGTCTCCCCGGGGAATCAGCCCCAGCATTTT.

The chain combines TRBV7-2 with TRBJ1-5, with a possible D match to TRBD1 (6 bases). The CDR3 is 14 amino acids. Trimming pared 1 base from V and 10 bases from J, leaving 14 bases between. CDR1 is SGHTA and CDR2 is FQGNSA in the germline V gene. CDR3 DNA: TGTGCCAGCAGCTTAGAAGGGGGTTTATCTCCCCAGCATTTT. Amino acids: CASSLEGGLSPQHF.

V and J are TRBV19 and TRBJ1-1; perhaps TRBD1 as D (5 bases). Germline V gene sequence: CDR1 LNHDA, CDR2 SQIVND (reference sequence). The CDR3 contains 14 residues. Trimming stripped 1 base from V and 1 base from J, with 7 bases between. In nucleotides, the CDR3 is TGTGCCAGTAGTATAGGGGGCGCGAACACTGAAGCTTTCTTT. Amino acids: CASSIGGANTEAFF.

This chain uses TRBV29-1 with TRBJ1-4; 11 nucleotides match TRBD1. The germline gives CDR1 SQVTM, CDR2 ANQGSEA. V dropped 6 bases and J dropped 7; count of bases not matched to a gene: 13. This CDR3 is 16 amino acids long. Written as DNA, the CDR3 is TGCAGCGTCAATGGAGGGACAGGGGGAATACCTGAAAAACTGTTTTTT. It is translated as CSVNGGTGGIPEKLFF.

The CDR3 DNA follows: TGTGCCTGTAGGGGGGGAACAAACACCGGGGAGCTGTTTTTT. Translated: CACRGGTNTGELFF. The genes are TRBV30 and TRBJ2-2; D possibly corresponds to TRBD2 (7 bases). Germline-derived CDR1 and CDR2 are GTSNPN and SVGIG (reference sequence). The V end lost 6 bases, the J end lost 2 bases, and 13 bases lay between the germline ends. The CDR3 runs 14 residues.

The V call is TRBV25-1, the J call TRBJ2-3, with D perhaps TRBD2 (6 bases). Between the trimmed V and J ends, which lost 3 bases and 5 bases, there was a span of 6 bases. The V gene's germline CDR1 is MGHDK and CDR2 SYGVNS. The CDR3 is 12 amino acids. The CDR3 loop reads CASSEREDTQYF. The CDR3 region has the DNA TGTGCCAGCAGTGAGCGGGAAGATACGCAGTATTTT.

In this sample, this clone turned up a few times. The DNA for the CDR3 is TGTGCCACCAGCAGAGGCTCCAGTTCACCCCTCCACTTT. Amino acid sequence: CATSRGSSSPLHF. The J gene is TRBJ1-6, the V gene TRBV15; no clear D. The CDR3 contains 13 residues. Germline CDR1 reads LNHNV; CDR2 reads YYDKDF (reference sequence). V was shortened by 1 base and J by 9 bases, with 7 bases between the two germline ends.

The rearrangement joins TRBV27 to TRBJ1-2; 8 bases align to TRBD1. CDR1 is MNHEY and CDR2 is SMNVEV in the germline V gene (reference sequence). The CDR3 sequence is 12 residues long. With V trimmed by 7 bases and J by 7 bases, 5 bases remained unmatched. CDR3 in DNA: TGTGCCAGCAAAACAGGGGGAAGTGGCTACACCTTC. Protein sequence: CASKTGGSGYTF.

DNA for the CDR3: TGTGCCAGCAGTTCTCGGGTAAACACTGAAGCTTTCTTT. This gives the protein CASSSRVNTEAFF. The chain links TRBV12-3 or TRBV12-4 to TRBJ1-1; D not certain. V was pared by 4 bases and J by 2 bases, with 8 bases between. This CDR3 spans 13 amino acids.

This clone was detected a few times. The chain couples TRBV29-1 to TRBJ2-7; D call uncertain. The germline V gene encodes CDR1 SQVTM and CDR2 ANQGSEA. This CDR3 contains 13 residues. V lost 4 bases to trimming and J lost 4 bases, with 14 bases between them. The CDR3 bases are TGCAGCGTTGTATCCGGTGCTTCTTACGAGCAGTACTTC. Translated: CSVVSGASYEQYF.

The chain recombines TRBV18 with TRBJ2-7; TRBD1 matches 7 bases. CDR3 length equals 13 residues. Looked up from germline, CDR1 is KGHSH and CDR2 is LQKENI. Trimming cost V 4 bases and J 10 bases; bases outside gene matches: 10. CDR3 region: CASSRDTTGDQYF. The CDR3 DNA sequence: TGTGCCAGCTCACGAGACACCACAGGGGATCAGTACTTC.

Points on this clone: At one of its ends the junction is not consistent with the germline gene, which may arise from a read error. This CDR3 reads CASSYSRDRTNF. The DNA for the CDR3 is TGTGCCAGCAGTTACTCGAGGGACAGGACTAACTTC. The rearrangement uses TRBV6-2 or TRBV6-3 and TRBJ2-7; 8 bases line up with TRBD1. This CDR3 has 12 residues. The germline CDR1 and CDR2 sequences are MNHEY and SVGEGT.

The rearrangement joins TRBV28 to TRBJ2-2; 8 positions agree with TRBD1. Germline V gene data show CDR1 as MDHEN and CDR2 as SYDVKM. Losses at the gene ends were 4 bases for V and 3 bases for J; bases not matched to a gene: 7. The CDR3 covers 16 residues. In nucleotides, the CDR3 is TGTGCCAGCAGTTCAACCCTGGGACAGGACACCGGGGAGCTGTTTTTT. Protein product: CASSSTLGQDTGELFF. The variable domain in full, completed from reference TRBV28 and TRBJ2-2, reads DVKVTQSSRYLVKRTGEKVFLECVQDMDHENMFWYRQDPGLGLRLIYFSYDVKMKEKGDIPEGYSVSREKKERFSLILESASTNQTSMYLCASSSTLGQDTGELFFGEGSRLTVL.

The rearrangement joins TRBV18 to TRBJ1-5; 8 bases are shared with TRBD1. The CDR3 extends over 14 amino acids. V lost 6 bases to trimming and J lost 7 bases; unmatched junction nucleotides: 8. Germline V gives CDR1 KGHSH, CDR2 LQKENI. The CDR3 DNA is TGTGCCAGCTCCTCGACAGGGGCACGCCAGCCCCAGCATTTT. It codes for CASSSTGARQPQHF.

The chain joins TRBV28 to TRBJ1-1; TRBD1 agrees at 11 bases. V lost 6 bases to trimming and J lost 0 bases; unmatched junction nucleotides: 3. This CDR3 has 15 residues. The V gene's germline CDR1 is MDHEN and CDR2 SYDVKM. The CDR3 here is CASRQDRGLNTEAFF. The DNA for the CDR3 is TGTGCCAGCAGACAGGACAGGGGGCTGAACACTGAAGCTTTCTTT.

This clone was seen a few times. The chain joins TRBV18 to TRBJ2-7; a possible D gene is TRBD2 (7 bases). CDR3 length: 15 amino acids. Germline V CDR1 and CDR2: KGHSH, LQKENI. Trimming took 4 bases from V and 1 from J, leaving 14 bases between them. Written as DNA, the CDR3 is TGTGCCAGCTCACGAAAGCGGGACACTTCCTACGAGCAGTACTTC. Its protein is CASSRKRDTSYEQYF.

V usage is TRBV19 and J usage is TRBJ2-2; 11 positions agree with TRBD2. The CDR3 has 16 residues. Germline V gene data show CDR1 as LNHDA and CDR2 as SQIVND (reference sequence). J gave up 3 bases and V 3 bases, and 3 bases lay outside the gene matches. CDR3: CASSMLAGGDTGELFF. The CDR3 DNA reads as TGTGCCAGTAGTATGTTAGCGGGAGGGGACACCGGGGAGCTGTTTTTT.

CDR3 protein: CAISEIGTSGPYEQYF. In DNA form, the CDR3 reads TGTGCCATCAGTGAGATTGGGACTAGCGGTCCCTACGAGCAGTACTTC. V gene TRBV10-3 combines with J gene TRBJ2-7; 11 bases are shared with TRBD2. The trim removed 2 bases at V and 2 bases at J, leaving 5 bases unmatched. The length of the CDR3 is 16 residues. The germline V gene encodes CDR1 ENHRY and CDR2 SYGVKD.

In its sample, this clone was seen a few times. For the CDR3, the DNA is TGCGCCAGCAGTCCGGGAAGATCTGGGGCCAACGTCCTGACTTTC. This sequence encodes CASSPGRSGANVLTF. The V call is TRBV5-1, the J call TRBJ2-6; D possibly corresponds to TRBD2 (5 bases). V lost 5 bases, J lost 1 base, and 10 bases lay in between. The CDR3 totals 15 residues. CDR1 is SGHRS, CDR2 YFSETQ, per germline.

The chain is built from TRBV2 and TRBJ1-2; D is perhaps TRBD1 (6 bases). The length of the CDR3 is 16 residues. Germline loops: CDR1 SNHLY, CDR2 FYNNEI. Trimming left V 2 bases short and J 7 bases short, with 20 bases between. CDR3 loop: CASSESPTGYLGGYTF. The CDR3 nucleotides are TGTGCCAGCAGTGAAAGCCCTACAGGGTATCTAGGTGGCTACACCTTC.

The V call is TRBV7-6, the J call TRBJ1-4; D gene uncertain. This CDR3 contains 14 residues. Looked up from germline, CDR1 is SGHVS and CDR2 is FNYEAQ. The V and J ends lost 5 bases and 8 bases respectively, with 15 bases between them. The CDR3 spells CASSLGGGQEKLFF. The CDR3 region has the DNA TGTGCCAGCAGCCTCGGCGGCGGGCAGGAAAAACTGTTTTTT.

Details on this clone: This sample also contains other DNA sequences that code for the same CDR3. V and J are TRBV30 and TRBJ2-7, with TRBD2 as a possible D gene (6 bases). Germline V lookup: CDR1 GTSNPN, CDR2 SVGIG (reference sequence). V was shortened by 2 bases and J by 0 bases, with 11 bases between the two germline ends. The length of the CDR3 is 14 residues. This CDR3 reads CAWSRGGSSYEQYF. In nucleotides, the CDR3 is TGTGCCTGGAGTAGGGGAGGAAGCTCCTACGAGCAGTACTTC.

V and J are TRBV9 and TRBJ2-1, with 11 positions matching TRBD2. Germline CDR1 and CDR2: SGDLS and YYNGEE. The length of the CDR3 is 17 residues. V was clipped by 2 bases and J by 4 bases; unmatched bases: 8. The CDR3 loop is CASSVRAGTSGYNEQFF. In nucleotides, the CDR3 is TGTGCCAGCAGCGTTAGGGCCGGGACTAGCGGATACAATGAGCAGTTCTTC.

This rearrangement joins TRBV4-2 to TRBJ1-3; tentative D call: TRBD1 (5 bases). This CDR3 spans 16 amino acids. Germline V gene sequence: CDR1 LGHNA, CDR2 YNFKEQ. V was clipped by 0 bases and J by 0 bases, with 9 bases between them. This chain's CDR3 is CASSQDRGGSGNTIYF. The CDR3 DNA follows: TGTGCCAGCAGCCAAGATCGCGGGGGCTCTGGAAACACCATATATTTT.

This clone was observed a single time. The gene calls are TRBV5-1 and TRBJ1-1; D not resolved. CDR1 SGHRS and CDR2 YFSETQ come from the germline V gene. This CDR3 spans 14 amino acids. Trimming pared 1 base from V and 2 bases from J, leaving 9 bases between. The CDR3 DNA reads as TGCGCCAGCAGCTTGAGGGCGGGCAACACTGAAGCTTTCTTT. It yields the protein CASSLRAGNTEAFF.